Below, one TCR beta chain is given with its context. What it binds is not known. The repertoire was sequenced with immunoSEQ multiplex PCR; TCRdb's copy has only in-frame clones and lacks some. The sample records 350,000 to 450,000 clones, around 86% being singletons. The treatment denotes: 19 received Ad26.COV2.S at low or high dose, single or two shots; about 5 received placebo; per-sample allocation not given. The samples date from day 63 after the first vaccine or placebo injection. The shot given was an Ad26 vector that makes Wuhan-strain SARS-CoV-2 spike. This sample is part of a study of Ad26.COV2.S vaccination and SARS-CoV-2 variants. Study-level background: Participant was drawn from the COV1001 Ad26.COV2.S trial arm.

General study points: Similar non-spike TCR breadth was seen in vaccine and placebo recipients.

The V and J ends lost 4 bases and 2 bases respectively, with 6 bases between them. Germline-derived CDR1 and CDR2 are LGHDT and YNNKEL (reference sequence). The CDR3 length is 12 residues. Source: peripheral blood, taken in a trial of Ad26.COV2.S vaccine versus placebo. The chain couples TRBV3-1 (or the pseudogene TRBV3-2) to TRBJ2-7; D gene uncertain. The receptor was derived from a person between 18 and 65 years old who received the Ad26.COV2.S COVID-19 vaccine or a placebo. This chain's CDR3 is CASSPGPYEQYF. CDR3 nucleotides: TGTGCCAGCAGCCCAGGCCCCTACGAGCAGTACTTC.